The 22 T cell receptor beta chains below all came from one sample that was sequenced in a study of cytomegalovirus exposure and HLA in healthy donors. Method: immunoSEQ multiplex PCR; TCRdb's copy keeps in-frame clones and lacks some. The data hold about 140,000 clones, with 70% to 85% observed a single time. The sample was PBMCs. The receptors stem from a man aged 25 to 40 in good health and CMV-seropositive.

The V call is TRBV7-9, the J call TRBJ1-2, with 7 bases fitting TRBD1. The ends lost 5 bases at V and 5 bases at J; junction bases unmatched: 11. From germline, CDR1 is SEHNR and CDR2 FQNEAQ (reference sequence). The CDR3 has 15 amino acids. CDR3 DNA: TGTGCCAGCAGCCCGATAGGGACAGTAGGTTATGGCTACACCTTC. Its translation is CASSPIGTVGYGYTF.

V and J are TRBV6-5 and TRBJ2-5; 7 bases fit TRBD2. Per the germline V gene, CDR1 is MNHEY and CDR2 is SVGAGI. After removal of 2 bases from V and 5 bases from J, the junction contained 2 bases not matched to a gene. The CDR3 has 13 amino acids. CDR3 sequence (DNA): TGTGCCAGCAGTTACGGGGGGGTGGAGACCCAGTACTTC. The encoded protein is CASSYGGVETQYF.

The V and J genes are TRBV9 and TRBJ2-2; TRBD1 aligns across 7 bases. Per the germline V gene, CDR1 is SGDLS and CDR2 is YYNGEE. This CDR3 is 15 amino acids long. Trimming took 4 bases from V and 4 from J; bases not matched to a gene: 7. The CDR3 region is CASSYGQAFTGELFF. The CDR3 bases are TGTGCCAGCAGCTATGGACAGGCGTTCACCGGGGAGCTGTTTTTT. The full variable domain, rest sourced from reference TRBV9 and TRBJ2-2, is DSGVTQTPKHLITATGQRVTLRCSPRSGDLSVYWYQQSLDQGLQFLIQYYNGEERAKGNILERFSAQQFPDLHSELNLSSLELGDSALYFCASSYGQAFTGELFFGEGSRLTVL.

V is TRBV27 and J is TRBJ1-1; D is undetermined. The CDR3 contains 14 residues. Germline CDR1 is MNHEY and CDR2 is SMNVEV (reference sequence). Trimming took 8 bases from V and 0 from J, leaving 13 bases between them. The CDR3 DNA is TGTGCCAGCGGTTCCGTAGCTGTGAACACTGAAGCTTTCTTT. Its translation: CASGSVAVNTEAFF.

The CDR3 nucleotides are TGCGCCAGCAGCTCTACCGGGACTAGCGGTCGTGCCTACGAGCAGTACTTC. Protein: CASSSTGTSGRAYEQYF. This rearrangement joins TRBV5-1 to TRBJ2-7; 11 positions match TRBD2. Germline V lookup: CDR1 SGHRS, CDR2 YFSETQ. The CDR3 runs 17 residues. J lost 2 bases, V lost 3 bases, and 10 bases had no gene match.

In DNA, the CDR3 is TGTGCCAGCAGCTTGCAAGCGGGAATCTACAATGAGCAGTTCTTC. Translation gives CASSLQAGIYNEQFF. The chain uses TRBV7-2 and TRBJ2-1, with 7 nucleotides matching TRBD2. This CDR3 has 15 residues. The germline V gene has CDR1 SGHTA and CDR2 FQGNSA. Trimming cost V 3 bases and J 3 bases; bases outside gene matches: 5.

The chain couples TRBV30 to TRBJ1-2, with D perhaps matching TRBD1 (6 bases). This CDR3 is built from 15 residues. V lost 1 base, J lost 4 bases, and 16 bases lay in between. Germline loops: CDR1 GTSNPN, CDR2 SVGIG (reference sequence). For the CDR3, the DNA is TGTGCCTGGAGTGCCCTAGGACCGGACAGCTATGGCTACACCTTC. Protein: CAWSALGPDSYGYTF.

The chain has TRBV7-9 and TRBJ1-1, with 7 bases fitting TRBD1. This CDR3 has 12 amino acids. The V gene end was trimmed by 5 bases and the J gene end by 10 bases; junction bases not matched to a gene: 7. Per the germline V gene, CDR1 is SEHNR and CDR2 is FQNEAQ (reference sequence). This CDR3 is CASSTRQGRAFF. In nucleotides, the CDR3 is TGTGCCAGCAGCACCCGACAGGGAAGAGCTTTCTTT.

The DNA for the CDR3 is TGTGCCAGCAGCGCAGGACTGAACTACACCTTC. Its protein is CASSAGLNYTF. The chain has TRBV9 and TRBJ1-2; D not resolved. Germline lookup yields CDR1 SGDLS and CDR2 YYNGEE. The CDR3 consists of 11 residues. V lost 3 bases and J lost 10, with 10 bases in between.

J is TRBJ2-7 and V is TRBV7-3, with 9 bases aligning to TRBD2. Trimming took 6 bases from V and 2 from J; bases not matched to a gene: 5. The CDR3 loop spans 14 amino acids. Per germline, CDR1 SGHTA and CDR2 FQGTGA. CDR3: CASSPSGVAYEQYF. DNA for the CDR3: TGTGCCAGCAGTCCTAGCGGGGTAGCCTACGAGCAGTACTTC.

J is TRBJ1-2 and V is TRBV29-1; weak D call: TRBD1 (5 bases). Germline-derived CDR1 and CDR2 are SQVTM and ANQGSEA. The CDR3 spans 12 residues. V was pared by 4 bases and J by 3 bases, with 9 bases between. The CDR3 DNA reads TGCAGCGTTGTGGGGGGACACTATGGCTACACCTTC. Residues: CSVVGGHYGYTF.

This rearrangement joins TRBV19 to TRBJ1-1; no clear D. V lost 1 base and J lost 4, with 10 bases in between. The length of the CDR3 is 14 residues. CDR1 is LNHDA, CDR2 SQIVND, per germline (reference sequence). The CDR3 DNA reads TGTGCCAGTAGTATAGTGGGCGCGACCACTGAAGCTTTCTTT. Translation gives CASSIVGATTEAFF.

The chain joins TRBV11-2 to TRBJ1-3; weak D call: TRBD1 (5 bases). V was clipped by 3 bases and J by 0 bases, with 15 bases between them. This CDR3 is built from 17 residues. Germline values: CDR1 SGHAT, CDR2 FQNNGV. CDR3 coding DNA: TGTGCCAGCAGCTTGGGGTTGACAACAGGCTCTGGAAACACCATATATTTT. Translation: CASSLGLTTGSGNTIYF.

The chain is built from TRBV10-1 and TRBJ1-1; TRBD1 might be the D (6 bases). Trimming shortened V by 6 bases and J by 3 bases, and 14 bases separated the two germline ends. The CDR3 contains 14 residues. CDR1 is WNHNN, CDR2 SYGVQD, per germline (reference sequence). DNA for the CDR3: TGCGCCAGCAGCCCAGGGGACGAAGACACTGAAGCTTTCTTT. This codes for CASSPGDEDTEAFF.

This chain joins TRBV5-5 and TRBJ2-7; D remains unclear. The V end lost 1 base, the J end lost 2 bases, and 7 bases lay between the germline ends. This CDR3 region has 13 residues. Germline V gene lookup returns CDR1 SGHKS and CDR2 YYEKEE (reference sequence). The CDR3 nucleotides are TGTGCCAGCAGCTTGAGGCTAGCCTACGAGCAGTACTTC. It is translated as CASSLRLAYEQYF.

The chain is built from TRBV6-6 and TRBJ1-3; 7 bases align to TRBD1. This CDR3 is 16 amino acids long. Germline CDR1 is MNHNY and CDR2 is SVGAGI (reference sequence). J lost 1 base, V lost 2 bases, and 5 bases had no gene match. The CDR3: CASSYQNRGSGNTIYF. The CDR3 bases are TGTGCCAGCAGTTACCAGAACAGGGGTTCTGGAAACACCATATATTTT.

The CDR3 region is CASGNSYYEQYF. CDR3 DNA: TGTGCTAGTGGGAACAGCTACTACGAGCAGTACTTC. The chain employs TRBV12-5 and TRBJ2-7; D remains unclear. In germline, CDR1 is LGHNT, CDR2 FRNRAP. The CDR3 length is 12 residues. Trimming removed 6 bases at V and 3 bases at J, with 9 bases between.

There are many counts of this clone. The rearrangement uses TRBV5-1 and TRBJ2-7; TRBD2 matches 8 bases. Germline CDR1 SGHRS, CDR2 YFSETQ. Losses at the gene ends were 7 bases for V and 1 base for J; bases not matched to a gene: 10. The CDR3 covers 15 residues. Written as DNA, the CDR3 is TGCGCCAGCGCCCCGGGAGGGGGGACTTCCTACGAGCAGTACTTC. Translated, it gives CASAPGGGTSYEQYF.

This chain links TRBV7-9 with TRBJ2-3; possibly TRBD2 for D (6 bases). Germline V gene sequence: CDR1 SEHNR, CDR2 FQNEAQ (reference sequence). This CDR3 is built from 17 residues. Trimming removed 1 base from V and 1 base from J, with 15 bases in between. CDR3: CASSLEVGLLGTDTQYF. CDR3 bases: TGTGCCAGCAGCTTAGAGGTGGGACTCCTTGGCACAGATACGCAGTATTTT.

This clone was picked up a small number of times. The chain employs TRBV27 and TRBJ2-7; TRBD1 agrees at 10 bases. Germline CDR1 and CDR2: MNHEY and SMNVEV (reference sequence). CDR3 length equals 11 residues. V was pared by 10 bases and J by 7 bases, with 4 bases of the junction left unmatched. As DNA, the CDR3 is TGTGCCACCTCGGACAGGGGGGAGCAGTACTTC. It is translated as CATSDRGEQYF.

The chain links TRBV27 to TRBJ2-7; 7 nucleotides align to TRBD1. Germline CDR1 MNHEY, CDR2 SMNVEV (reference sequence). Germline trimming cut 6 bases from V and 3 bases from J; bases unmatched to any gene: 11. This CDR3 is built from 15 residues. The CDR3 sequence is CASRPKPGQLYEQYF. The CDR3, as DNA: TGTGCCAGCAGACCAAAGCCGGGACAGCTCTACGAGCAGTACTTC.

The table lists this clone with a count of one. The gene calls are TRBV5-1 and TRBJ2-1, with 7 bases that match TRBD2. V gave up 4 bases and J gave up 0 bases; unmatched junction bases: 1. Per germline, CDR1 SGHRS and CDR2 YFSETQ. The CDR3 is 14 amino acids. The CDR3 here is CASSPGGSYNEQFF. CDR3 nucleotides: TGCGCCAGCAGCCCGGGGGGCTCCTACAATGAGCAGTTCTTC.